These 31 T cell receptor beta chains share one sample of origin, sequenced in a study of metastatic and nonmetastatic thyroid tumors. TCRdb re-analyzed the PCR reads through MiXCR. The sample has some 25,000 clones; around 20% are singletons. Before thyroid surgery, none of the patients had received any treatment. Sequenced sample: blood. These receptor sequences come from a male donor with papillary thyroid cancer or a benign thyroid nodule (not recorded which). Some clones in this sample may be carry-over from other donors' samples.

This clone is judged medium-sized. This chain links TRBV6-2 or TRBV6-3 with TRBJ2-7; D is ambiguous. The germline V gene encodes CDR1 MNHEY and CDR2 SVGEGT. The CDR3 is made up of 11 amino acids. Trimming stripped 8 bases from V and 4 bases from J, with 9 bases between. The CDR3 DNA reads TGTGCCAGCCGAAACTATTACGAGCAGTACTTC. It encodes CASRNYYEQYF.

This chain connects TRBV4-1 to TRBJ1-5; the D gene is possibly TRBD1 (5 bases). Trimming removed 1 base from V and 1 base from J, with 8 bases in between. Germline V gene lookup returns CDR1 MGHRA and CDR2 YSYEKL. This CDR3 is 15 amino acids long. The CDR3, as DNA: TGCGCCAGCAGCCAAGTGGGGGGGAGCAATCAGCCCCAGCATTTT. Its translation is CASSQVGGSNQPQHF.

The chain has TRBV7-2 and TRBJ1-1; no clear D. The CDR3 runs to 12 residues. The V gene's germline CDR1 is SGHTA and CDR2 FQGNSA. V dropped 5 bases and J dropped 1 base, with 5 bases sitting between them. CDR3 protein: CASSVRNTEAFF. The CDR3 bases are TGTGCCAGCAGCGTCCGGAACACTGAAGCTTTCTTT.

The chain joins TRBV15 to TRBJ1-1; no firm D call. The CDR3 has 16 residues. Between the trimmed V and J ends, which lost 0 bases and 3 bases, there was a span of 14 bases. The germline V gene encodes CDR1 LNHNV and CDR2 YYDKDF (reference sequence). DNA for the CDR3: TGTGCCACCAGCAGAGATCTGATTGATAGGTACACTGAAGCTTTCTTT. This encodes CATSRDLIDRYTEAFF.

Many counts were recorded for this clone. The V and J genes are TRBV11-2 and TRBJ2-1, with 9 bases identical to TRBD2. V was pared by 7 bases and J by 4 bases, with 8 bases of the junction left unmatched. The CDR3 is 15 amino acids. Per germline, CDR1 SGHAT and CDR2 FQNNGV. The CDR3 sequence is CASKKREETYNEQFF. The CDR3 nucleotides read TGTGCCAGCAAAAAGCGGGAGGAGACGTACAATGAGCAGTTCTTC.

This clone occurred many times. V usage is TRBV5-1 and J usage is TRBJ2-1; D may be TRBD1 or TRBD2 (6 bases each). In germline, CDR1 is SGHRS, CDR2 YFSETQ. The length of the CDR3 is 15 residues. Trimming stripped 3 bases from V and 12 bases from J, with 22 bases between. CDR3 nucleotide sequence: TGCGCCAGCAGCTCCATTAAGGGGGAGGACGGGGTGCAGTTCTTC. This gives the protein CASSSIKGEDGVQFF.

This clone was observed at least ten times. V and J are TRBV11-2 and TRBJ1-6; a possible D gene is TRBD1 (5 bases). This CDR3 region has 14 residues. V lost 3 bases and J 9 bases, leaving 12 bases between the germline ends. Per germline, CDR1 SGHAT and CDR2 FQNNGV. The CDR3 DNA sequence: TGTGCCAGCAGCTTTCCAGGGTTCGGTTCACCCCTCCACTTT. Translated, it gives CASSFPGFGSPLHF.

The sample holds many counts of this clone. The chain is built from TRBV6-2 or TRBV6-3 and TRBJ2-6; D unresolved. Germline V gene lookup returns CDR1 MNHEY and CDR2 SVGEGT. The CDR3 contains 14 residues. V gave up 2 bases and J gave up 0 bases, with 2 bases separating them. This CDR3 reads CASSYGSGANVLTF. In nucleotides, the CDR3 is TGTGCCAGCAGTTACGGCTCTGGGGCCAACGTCCTGACTTTC.

In this sample, this clone turned up many times. The chain links TRBV27 to TRBJ2-2; no clear D gene. The ends were cut back, 1 base at V and 6 bases at J, with 9 bases in the middle. Germline CDR1 and CDR2: MNHEY and SMNVEV (reference sequence). The CDR3 extends over 14 amino acids. CDR3 residues: CASSLFQRSGELFF. The CDR3 DNA follows: TGTGCCAGCAGTTTATTTCAGCGTTCCGGGGAGCTGTTTTTT.

By proportion, this clone is medium-sized. The chain recombines TRBV25-1 with TRBJ2-7; tentatively, D is TRBD1 or TRBD2 (5 bases each). Germline CDR1 and CDR2: MGHDK and SYGVNS. V was clipped by 2 bases and J by 3 bases, with 14 bases between them. The length of the CDR3 is 15 residues. The CDR3 coding sequence is TGTGCCAGCAGTGAAGGTAATAGAGGGGTCTACGAGCAGTACTTC. Translation gives CASSEGNRGVYEQYF.

By share, this clone counts as medium-sized. The chain employs TRBV11-2 and TRBJ2-1; 8 positions agree with TRBD1. Germline V lookup: CDR1 SGHAT, CDR2 FQNNGV. This CDR3 has 15 amino acids. After removal of 1 base from V and 4 bases from J, the junction contained 3 bases not matched to a gene. CDR3 protein: CASSLGTGTYNEQFF. The CDR3 nucleotides read TGTGCCAGCAGCTTAGGGACAGGGACTTACAATGAGCAGTTCTTC.

The chain combines TRBV6-2 or TRBV6-3 with TRBJ2-7; D is ambiguous. Trimming took 5 bases from V and 6 from J, leaving 17 bases between them. This CDR3 region has 14 residues. Germline V CDR1 and CDR2: MNHEY, SVGEGT. CDR3 bases: TGTGCCAGCAGTCTGGACCCGGTGACCCTCGAGCAGTACTTC. Translating it yields CASSLDPVTLEQYF.

This clone came up once. The chain has TRBV6-1 and TRBJ1-6, with 9 bases that match TRBD1. Germline V gene sequence: CDR1 MNHNS, CDR2 SASEGT. After removal of 5 bases from V and 6 bases from J, the junction contained 11 bases not matched to a gene. This CDR3 is 17 amino acids long. This CDR3 reads CASSLKTGGYGNSPLHF. The DNA of the CDR3 is TGTGCCAGCAGTCTGAAGACAGGGGGGTATGGTAATTCACCCCTCCACTTT.

The chain's CDR3 is CASSIAIKETQYF. The DNA of the CDR3 is TGTGCCAGTAGTATAGCCATAAAAGAGACCCAGTACTTC. V is TRBV19 and J is TRBJ2-5; D uncertain. The CDR3 length is 13 residues. The V and J ends lost 1 base and 3 bases respectively, with 6 bases between them. CDR1 and CDR2 from the germline V gene are LNHDA and SQIVND (reference sequence).

This clone was counted a few times. At one end the junction does not follow the germline gene, possibly because of a read error. The CDR3 coding sequence is TGTGCCAGGAGTGTTCGGAGTCAGCCCAAGCATTTT. Residues: CARSVRSQPKHF. This rearrangement joins TRBV6-1 to TRBJ1-5; D is uncertain. CDR3 length: 12 amino acids. CDR1 is MNHNS, CDR2 SASEGT, per germline.

The chain joins TRBV5-1 to TRBJ2-2, with D hard to call. The CDR3 has 13 residues. Germline V gene lookup returns CDR1 SGHRS and CDR2 YFSETQ. With 2 bases removed from V and 5 bases from J, the gap between germline ends came to 7 bases. DNA of the CDR3: TGCGCCAGCAGCTTTAGTTATACCGGGGAGCTGTTTTTT. Protein: CASSFSYTGELFF. Combining the CDR3 with reference TRBV5-1 and TRBJ2-2 gives the whole variable domain KAGVTQTPRYLIKTRGQQVTLSCSPISGHRSVSWYQQTPGQGLQFLFEYFSETQRNKGNFPGRFSGRQFSNSRSEMNVSTLELGDSALYLCASSFSYTGELFFGEGSRLTVL.

The sample holds many counts of this clone. The chain employs TRBV7-9 and TRBJ2-2; a possible D gene is TRBD2 (5 bases). V was pared by 1 base and J by 6 bases, with 12 bases between. The CDR3 sequence is 15 residues long. Germline CDR1 and CDR2: SEHNR and FQNEAQ (reference sequence). The CDR3 nucleotides are TGTGCCAGCAGCTTAGGTCGGGTTAGCGCCGGGGAGCTGTTTTTT. Encoded protein: CASSLGRVSAGELFF.

This chain joins TRBV20-1 and TRBJ2-3; D gene ambiguous. Germline V gene lookup returns CDR1 DFQATT and CDR2 SNEGSKA (reference sequence). CDR3 length: 19 amino acids. V lost 6 bases and J 4 bases, leaving 32 bases between the germline ends. The CDR3 bases are TGCAGTGCCGCGTCCTGGACGGCCATCCCGACTGTCCGAGCAGATACGCAGTATTTT. Protein sequence: CSAASWTAIPTVRADTQYF.

This clone was picked up many times. The chain has TRBV20-1 and TRBJ2-4, with 8 bases aligning to TRBD2. CDR1 and CDR2 from the germline V gene are DFQATT and SNEGSKA (reference sequence). The junction had 9 bases not matched to a gene; V was cut back by 3 bases and J by 8 bases. The CDR3 runs 14 residues. CDR3 nucleotides: TGCAGTGCTAGCCCCGGGGGGGGATTGGACATTCAGTACTTC. Residues: CSASPGGGLDIQYF.

The CDR3 sequence is CASSRLAGEQFF. The CDR3 DNA sequence: TGTGCCAGCAGCCGGCTAGCGGGTGAGCAGTTCTTC. This chain links TRBV6-1 with TRBJ2-1; 8 bases line up with TRBD2. The CDR3 is made up of 12 amino acids. Germline CDR1 MNHNS, CDR2 SASEGT. Trimming removed 6 bases from V and 9 bases from J; junction bases left unmatched: 4.

The rearrangement uses TRBV19 and TRBJ1-2, with D hard to call. CDR1 is LNHDA and CDR2 is SQIVND in the germline V gene (reference sequence). V lost 7 bases and J lost 4, with 4 bases in between. The CDR3 is made up of 10 amino acids. The chain's CDR3 is CASKGYGYTF. The CDR3 nucleotides are TGTGCCAGTAAGGGCTATGGCTACACCTTC.

This clone was counted ten times or more. The genes are TRBV9 and TRBJ2-7, with TRBD1 identical over 10 bases. The V and J ends lost 4 bases and 2 bases, in that order; junction bases with no gene match: 6. The CDR3 extends over 15 amino acids. CDR1 is SGDLS and CDR2 is YYNGEE in the germline V gene. CDR3: CASSQDGTGAYEQYF. The CDR3 bases are TGTGCCAGCAGCCAGGACGGGACAGGGGCCTACGAGCAGTACTTC.

This clone was counted many times. The chain combines TRBV5-1 with TRBJ1-3; unclear D gene. This CDR3 comprises 17 residues. Germline V lookup: CDR1 SGHRS, CDR2 YFSETQ. V gave up 6 bases and J gave up 0 bases, with 19 bases separating them. CDR3 sequence (DNA): TGCGCCAGCAAACGTTCGGAGACGTTGAGCTCTGGAAACACCATATATTTT. Its protein is CASKRSETLSSGNTIYF.

This clone has a count of ten or more. V gene TRBV9 combines with J gene TRBJ2-4; TRBD2 agrees at 7 bases. CDR1 and CDR2 from the germline V gene are SGDLS and YYNGEE. J gave up 2 bases and V 0 bases, and 2 bases lay outside the gene matches. This CDR3 is built from 15 residues. The CDR3 sequence is CASSVGGGTKNIQYF. CDR3 in DNA: TGTGCCAGCAGCGTAGGGGGGGGGACCAAAAACATTCAGTACTTC.

This clone is medium-sized within its sample. The rearrangement joins TRBV30 to TRBJ2-7; either TRBD1 or TRBD2 may fit D (6 bases each). The V and J ends lost 2 bases and 5 bases respectively, with 16 bases between them. Looked up from germline, CDR1 is GTSNPN and CDR2 is SVGIG (reference sequence). The CDR3 runs to 14 residues. The CDR3 sequence: CAWSTHREVNEQYF. CDR3 in DNA: TGTGCCTGGAGTACCCACAGGGAGGTCAACGAGCAGTACTTC. Full variable domain (missing parts from reference TRBV30 and TRBJ2-7): SQTIHQWPATLVQPVGSPLSLECTVEGTSNPNLYWYRQAAGRGLQLLFYSVGIGQISSEVPQNLSASRPQDRQFILSSKKLLLSDSGFYLCAWSTHREVNEQYFGPGTRLTVT.

This chain joins TRBV20-1 and TRBJ2-7; possible D gene TRBD2, 6 bases. V was clipped by 5 bases and J by 2 bases, with 16 bases between them. The length of the CDR3 is 14 residues. CDR1 is DFQATT, CDR2 SNEGSKA, per germline (reference sequence). CDR3 amino acids: CSAWGTRETYEQYF. The CDR3 DNA sequence: TGCAGTGCTTGGGGGACGCGGGAAACCTACGAGCAGTACTTC.

The chain couples TRBV11-2 to TRBJ1-6; D gene uncertain. Germline CDR1 reads SGHAT; CDR2 reads FQNNGV. CDR3 length: 15 residues. V was shortened by 0 bases and J by 10 bases, with 13 bases between the two germline ends. In DNA form, the CDR3 reads TGTGCCAGCAGCTTAGATGCGGGTGTCGGATCACCCCTCCACTTT. Protein sequence: CASSLDAGVGSPLHF.

This clone was seen a handful of times. The genes are TRBV27 and TRBJ2-3; D is possibly TRBD2 (5 bases). The ends were cut back, 9 bases at V and 3 bases at J, with 13 bases in the middle. CDR1 MNHEY and CDR2 SMNVEV come from the germline V gene (reference sequence). The CDR3 covers 13 residues. In DNA, the CDR3 is TGTGCCAGAGAGCGGATCCTAACAGATACGCAGTATTTT. Translated, it gives CARERILTDTQYF.

This clone came up many times. The chain couples TRBV4-1 to TRBJ2-5, with TRBD2 identical over 12 bases. The germline CDR1 and CDR2 sequences are MGHRA and YSYEKL. This CDR3 has 16 amino acids. Losses at the gene ends were 3 bases for V and 4 bases for J; bases not matched to a gene: 6. CDR3 sequence (DNA): TGCGCCAGCAGCCAGGGGGCTAGCGGGAGGGCAGAGACCCAGTACTTC. Amino acid sequence: CASSQGASGRAETQYF.

By its share, this clone is medium-sized. V usage is TRBV12-3 or TRBV12-4 and J usage is TRBJ2-7; possibly TRBD1 for D (6 bases). The length of the CDR3 is 14 residues. V was trimmed by 3 bases and J by 5 bases, leaving 14 bases between them. CDR3: CASSFPPGANEQYF. DNA of the CDR3: TGTGCCAGCAGTTTTCCCCCAGGGGCAAACGAGCAGTACTTC.

The chain is built from TRBV4-2 and TRBJ2-7; 8 bases line up with TRBD2. CDR1 and CDR2 from the germline V gene are LGHNA and YNFKEQ. V was pared by 0 bases and J by 2 bases, with 6 bases of the junction left unmatched. The CDR3 length is 16 residues. This CDR3 is CASSQDGGRPPYEQYF. In nucleotides, the CDR3 is TGTGCCAGCAGCCAAGATGGCGGGAGGCCCCCCTACGAGCAGTACTTC.